This TCR beta chain was obtained from a study of blood T cell repertoires in COVID-19. For the study at large: Acute and convalescent COVID-19 specimens originated in the United States, Italy and Spain.

The method was immunoSEQ multiplex PCR; TCRdb's version includes in-frame clones alone and lacks a portion of them. The data contain 330,000 or so clones, over 75% of them singletons. This clone was observed a handful of times. This CDR3 has 14 residues. The V gene's germline CDR1 is SQVTM and CDR2 ANQGSEA. After removal of 0 bases from V and 4 bases from J, the junction contained 3 bases not matched to a gene. The clonotype was recovered from a man between 35 and 55 years old in a cohort exposed to, infected with or recovered from COVID-19 (not recorded which). Input material: PBMCs or T cells enriched from blood (not recorded which). This chain connects TRBV29-1 to TRBJ2-5, with 9 bases aligning to TRBD1. This chain's CDR3 is CSVEEDRGPETQYF. DNA for the CDR3: TGCAGCGTTGAAGAGGACAGGGGCCCAGAGACCCAGTACTTC.